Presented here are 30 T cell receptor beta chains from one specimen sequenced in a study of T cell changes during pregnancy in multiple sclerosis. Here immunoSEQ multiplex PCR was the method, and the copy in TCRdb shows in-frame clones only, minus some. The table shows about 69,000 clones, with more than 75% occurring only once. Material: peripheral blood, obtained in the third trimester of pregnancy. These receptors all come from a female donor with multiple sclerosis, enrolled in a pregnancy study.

Here the CDR3 reads CASSVGLGQPNTEAFF. The CDR3 DNA reads as TGTGCCAGCAGCGTAGGATTGGGACAACCGAACACTGAAGCTTTCTTT. V gene TRBV9 combines with J gene TRBJ1-1; D possibly corresponds to TRBD1 (6 bases). V lost 0 bases and J lost 1, with 13 bases in between. The CDR3 has 16 amino acids. Germline CDR1 reads SGDLS; CDR2 reads YYNGEE.

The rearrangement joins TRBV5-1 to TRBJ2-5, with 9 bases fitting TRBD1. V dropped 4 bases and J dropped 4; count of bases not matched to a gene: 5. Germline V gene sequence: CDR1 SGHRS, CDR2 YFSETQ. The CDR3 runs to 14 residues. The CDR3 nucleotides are TGCGCCAGCAGCCCTGGGACAGGGCCAGAGACCCAGTACTTC. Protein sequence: CASSPGTGPETQYF.

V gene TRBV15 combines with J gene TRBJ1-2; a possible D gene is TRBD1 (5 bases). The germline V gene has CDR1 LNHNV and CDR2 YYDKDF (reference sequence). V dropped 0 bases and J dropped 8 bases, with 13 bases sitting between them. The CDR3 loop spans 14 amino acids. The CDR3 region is CATSRETGAGGYTF. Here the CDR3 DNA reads TGTGCCACCAGCAGAGAAACAGGAGCTGGGGGCTACACCTTC.

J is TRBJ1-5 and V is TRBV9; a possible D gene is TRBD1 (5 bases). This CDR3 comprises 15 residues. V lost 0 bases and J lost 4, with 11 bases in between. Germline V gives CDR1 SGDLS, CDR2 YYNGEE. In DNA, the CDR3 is TGTGCCAGCAGCGTAGGCTCCCGGGGGAATCAGCCCCAGCATTTT. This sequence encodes CASSVGSRGNQPQHF. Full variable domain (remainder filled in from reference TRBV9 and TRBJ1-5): DSGVTQTPKHLITATGQRVTLRCSPRSGDLSVYWYQQSLDQGLQFLIQYYNGEERAKGNILERFSAQQFPDLHSELNLSSLELGDSALYFCASSVGSRGNQPQHFGDGTRLSIL.

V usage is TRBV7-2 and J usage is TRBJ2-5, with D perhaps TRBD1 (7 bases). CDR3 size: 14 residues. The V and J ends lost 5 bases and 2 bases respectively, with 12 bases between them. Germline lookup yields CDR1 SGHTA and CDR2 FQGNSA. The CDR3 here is CASSRQGGQETQYF. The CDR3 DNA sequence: TGTGCCAGCAGCCGACAGGGAGGACAAGAGACCCAGTACTTC.

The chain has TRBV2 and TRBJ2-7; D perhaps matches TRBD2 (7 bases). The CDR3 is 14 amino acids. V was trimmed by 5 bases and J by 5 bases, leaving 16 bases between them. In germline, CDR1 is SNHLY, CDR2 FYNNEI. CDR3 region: CASSSAGAKDEQYF. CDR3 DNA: TGTGCCAGCAGTTCTGCGGGGGCCAAGGACGAGCAGTACTTC.

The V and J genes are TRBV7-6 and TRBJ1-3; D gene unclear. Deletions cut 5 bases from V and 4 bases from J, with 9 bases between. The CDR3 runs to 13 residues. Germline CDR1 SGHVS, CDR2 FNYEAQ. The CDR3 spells CASSTTEGNTIYF. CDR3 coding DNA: TGTGCCAGCAGCACCACGGAGGGAAACACCATATATTTT.

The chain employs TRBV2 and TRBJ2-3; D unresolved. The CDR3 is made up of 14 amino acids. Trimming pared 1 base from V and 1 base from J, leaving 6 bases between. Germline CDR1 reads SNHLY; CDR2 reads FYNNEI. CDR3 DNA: TGTGCCAGCAGTGAAGTGGGCGGCACAGATACGCAGTATTTT. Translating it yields CASSEVGGTDTQYF.

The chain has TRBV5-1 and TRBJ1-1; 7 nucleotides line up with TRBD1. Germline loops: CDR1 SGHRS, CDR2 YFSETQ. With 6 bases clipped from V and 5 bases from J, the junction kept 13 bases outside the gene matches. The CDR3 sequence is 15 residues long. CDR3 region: CASKGNRDRGTEAFF. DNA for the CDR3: TGCGCCAGCAAGGGGAACCGGGACAGAGGGACTGAAGCTTTCTTT.

This CDR3 reads CASSDGAGQNSPLHF. The CDR3 nucleotides read TGTGCCAGCAGTGATGGGGCAGGGCAAAATTCACCCCTCCACTTT. The chain couples TRBV6-1 to TRBJ1-6; the D gene is possibly TRBD1 (5 bases). CDR3 size: 15 residues. The V end lost 3 bases, the J end lost 7 bases, and 13 bases lay between the germline ends. Germline V lookup: CDR1 MNHNS, CDR2 SASEGT.

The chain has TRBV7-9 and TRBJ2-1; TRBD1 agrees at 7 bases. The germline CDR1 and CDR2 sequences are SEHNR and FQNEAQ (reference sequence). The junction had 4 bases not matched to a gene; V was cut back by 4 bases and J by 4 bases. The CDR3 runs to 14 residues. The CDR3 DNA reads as TGTGCCAGCAGCTGGGACAGACAGTACAATGAGCAGTTCTTC. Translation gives CASSWDRQYNEQFF.

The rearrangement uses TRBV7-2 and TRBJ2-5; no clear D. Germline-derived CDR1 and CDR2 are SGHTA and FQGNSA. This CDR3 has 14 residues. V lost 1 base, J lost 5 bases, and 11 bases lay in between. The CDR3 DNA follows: TGTGCCAGCAGCTTAGTTTTCTCGGTCGAGACCCAGTACTTC. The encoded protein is CASSLVFSVETQYF.

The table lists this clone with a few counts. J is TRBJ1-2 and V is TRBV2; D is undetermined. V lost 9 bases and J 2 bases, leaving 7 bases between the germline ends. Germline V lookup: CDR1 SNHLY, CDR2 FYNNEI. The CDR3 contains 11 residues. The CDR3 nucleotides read TGTGCCAGTGCAGGAAACTATGGCTACACCTTC. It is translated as CASAGNYGYTF.

CDR3 sequence: CASSVDGQLNTEAFF. For the CDR3, the DNA is TGTGCCAGCAGCGTAGACGGACAGCTGAACACTGAAGCTTTCTTT. This sequence joins TRBV9 and TRBJ1-1; D perhaps matches TRBD1 (6 bases). Trimming stripped 0 bases from V and 0 bases from J, with 9 bases between. Germline V lookup: CDR1 SGDLS, CDR2 YYNGEE. The CDR3 runs 15 residues. Combining the CDR3 with reference TRBV9 and TRBJ1-1 gives the whole variable domain DSGVTQTPKHLITATGQRVTLRCSPRSGDLSVYWYQQSLDQGLQFLIQYYNGEERAKGNILERFSAQQFPDLHSELNLSSLELGDSALYFCASSVDGQLNTEAFFGQGTRLTVV.

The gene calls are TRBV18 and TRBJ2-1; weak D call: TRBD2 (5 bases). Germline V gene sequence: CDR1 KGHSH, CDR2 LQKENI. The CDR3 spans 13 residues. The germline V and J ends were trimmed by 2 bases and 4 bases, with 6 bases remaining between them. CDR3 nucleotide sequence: TGTGCCAGCTCACCAGGGAGATACAATGAGCAGTTCTTC. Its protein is CASSPGRYNEQFF.

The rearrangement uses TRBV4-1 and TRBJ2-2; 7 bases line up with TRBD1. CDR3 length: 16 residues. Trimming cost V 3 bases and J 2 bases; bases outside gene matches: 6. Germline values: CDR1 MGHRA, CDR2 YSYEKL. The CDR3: CASSQKTGQNTGELFF. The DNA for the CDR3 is TGCGCCAGCAGCCAGAAGACAGGGCAAAACACCGGGGAGCTGTTTTTT.

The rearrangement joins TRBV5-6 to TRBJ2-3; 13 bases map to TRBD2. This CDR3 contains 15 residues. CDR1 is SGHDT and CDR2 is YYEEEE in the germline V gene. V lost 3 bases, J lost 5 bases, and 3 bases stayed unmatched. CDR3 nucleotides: TGTGCCAGCAGCTCGAGGACTAGCGGGGGAGATACGCAGTATTTT. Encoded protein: CASSSRTSGGDTQYF.

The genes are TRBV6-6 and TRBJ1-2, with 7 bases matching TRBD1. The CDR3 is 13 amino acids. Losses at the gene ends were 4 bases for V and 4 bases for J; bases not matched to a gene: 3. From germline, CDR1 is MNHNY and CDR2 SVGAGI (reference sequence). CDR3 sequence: CASSSAGGYGYTF. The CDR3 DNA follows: TGTGCCAGCAGTTCGGCAGGGGGCTATGGCTACACCTTC.

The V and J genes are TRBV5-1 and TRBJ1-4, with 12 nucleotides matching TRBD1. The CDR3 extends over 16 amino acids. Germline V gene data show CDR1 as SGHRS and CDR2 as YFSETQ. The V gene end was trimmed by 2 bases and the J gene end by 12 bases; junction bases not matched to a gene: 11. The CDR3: CASSFTAGTGGAELFF. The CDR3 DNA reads TGCGCCAGCAGCTTCACCGCCGGGACAGGGGGCGCAGAACTGTTTTTT. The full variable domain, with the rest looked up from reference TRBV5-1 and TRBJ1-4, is KAGVTQTPRYLIKTRGQQVTLSCSPISGHRSVSWYQQTPGQGLQFLFEYFSETQRNKGNFPGRFSGRQFSNSRSEMNVSTLELGDSALYLCASSFTAGTGGAELFFGSGTQLSVL.

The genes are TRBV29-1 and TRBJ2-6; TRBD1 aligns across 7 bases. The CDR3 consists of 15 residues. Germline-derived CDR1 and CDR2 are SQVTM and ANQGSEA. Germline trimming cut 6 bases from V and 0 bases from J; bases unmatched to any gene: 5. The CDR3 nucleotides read TGCAGCGTCTACAGGGGACCCTCTGGGGCCAACGTCCTGACTTTC. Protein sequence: CSVYRGPSGANVLTF.

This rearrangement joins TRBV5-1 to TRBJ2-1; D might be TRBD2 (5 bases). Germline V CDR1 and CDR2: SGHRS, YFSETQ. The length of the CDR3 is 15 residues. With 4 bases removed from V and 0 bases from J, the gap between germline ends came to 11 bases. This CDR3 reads CASSPSSRSYNEQFF. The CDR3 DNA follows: TGCGCCAGCAGCCCTAGCAGTCGCTCCTACAATGAGCAGTTCTTC.

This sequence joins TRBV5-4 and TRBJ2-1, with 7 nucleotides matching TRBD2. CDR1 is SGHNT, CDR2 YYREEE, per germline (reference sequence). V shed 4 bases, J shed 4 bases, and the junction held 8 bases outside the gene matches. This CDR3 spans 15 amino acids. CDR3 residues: CASSPVAGEYNEQFF. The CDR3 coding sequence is TGTGCCAGCAGCCCAGTGGCGGGGGAATACAATGAGCAGTTCTTC.

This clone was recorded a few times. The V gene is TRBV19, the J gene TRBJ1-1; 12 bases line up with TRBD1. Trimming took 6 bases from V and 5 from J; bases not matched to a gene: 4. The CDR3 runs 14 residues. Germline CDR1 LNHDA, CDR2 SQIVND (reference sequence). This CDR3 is CASRGTGGKTEAFF. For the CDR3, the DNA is TGTGCCAGTAGAGGGACAGGGGGCAAGACTGAAGCTTTCTTT.

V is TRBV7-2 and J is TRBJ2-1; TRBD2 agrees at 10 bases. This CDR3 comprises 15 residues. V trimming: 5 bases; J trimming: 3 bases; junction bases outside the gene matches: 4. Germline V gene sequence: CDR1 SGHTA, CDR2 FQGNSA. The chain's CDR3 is CASSSTSGDYNEQFF. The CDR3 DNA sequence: TGTGCCAGCAGCAGCACTAGCGGGGACTACAATGAGCAGTTCTTC. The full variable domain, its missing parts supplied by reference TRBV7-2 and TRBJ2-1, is GAGVSQSPSNKVTEKGKDVELRCDPISGHTALYWYRQSLGQGLEFLIYFQGNSAPDKSGLPSDRFSAERTGGSVSTLTIQRTQQEDSAVYLCASSSTSGDYNEQFFGPGTRLTVL.

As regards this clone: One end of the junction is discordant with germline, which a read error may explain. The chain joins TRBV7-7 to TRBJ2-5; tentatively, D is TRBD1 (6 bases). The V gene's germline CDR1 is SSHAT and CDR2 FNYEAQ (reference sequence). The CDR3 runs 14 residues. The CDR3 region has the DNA TGTGCTAGCAGCAGAGGGGGATGGTCAGAGACCCAGTACTTC. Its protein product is CASSRGGWSETQYF.

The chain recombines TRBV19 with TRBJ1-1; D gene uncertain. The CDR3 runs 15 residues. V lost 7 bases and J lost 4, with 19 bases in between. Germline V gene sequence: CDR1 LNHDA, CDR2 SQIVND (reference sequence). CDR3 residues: CASMGGVFRGTEAFF. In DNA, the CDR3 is TGTGCCAGTATGGGAGGAGTTTTTCGGGGCACTGAAGCTTTCTTT.

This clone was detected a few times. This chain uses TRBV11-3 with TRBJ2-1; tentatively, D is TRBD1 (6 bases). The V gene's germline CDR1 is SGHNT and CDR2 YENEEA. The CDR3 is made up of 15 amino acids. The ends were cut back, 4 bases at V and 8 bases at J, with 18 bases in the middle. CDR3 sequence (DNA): TGTGCCAGCAGCTCAACCGGGTCTGCAGGGGATGAGCAGTTCTTC. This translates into CASSSTGSAGDEQFF.

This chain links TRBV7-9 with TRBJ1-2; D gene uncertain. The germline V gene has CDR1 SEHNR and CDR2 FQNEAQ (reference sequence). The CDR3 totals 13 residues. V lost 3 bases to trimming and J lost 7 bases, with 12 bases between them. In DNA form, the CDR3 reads TGTGCCAGCAGCTTCGGGAAGGATCTTGGCTACACCTTC. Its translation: CASSFGKDLGYTF.

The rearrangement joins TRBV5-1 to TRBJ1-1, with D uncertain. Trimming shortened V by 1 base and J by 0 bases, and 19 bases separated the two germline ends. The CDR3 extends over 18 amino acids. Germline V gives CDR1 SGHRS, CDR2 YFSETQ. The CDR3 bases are TGCGCCAGCAGCTTGTACACAGTTGGGCTTATCATGAACACTGAAGCTTTCTTT. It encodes CASSLYTVGLIMNTEAFF.

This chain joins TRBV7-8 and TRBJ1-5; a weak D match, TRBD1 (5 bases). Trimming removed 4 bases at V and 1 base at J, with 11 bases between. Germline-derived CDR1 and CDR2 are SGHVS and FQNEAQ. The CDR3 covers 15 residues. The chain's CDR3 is CASSWGGTSNQPQHF. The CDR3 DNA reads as TGTGCCAGCAGCTGGGGGGGGACGAGCAATCAGCCCCAGCATTTT. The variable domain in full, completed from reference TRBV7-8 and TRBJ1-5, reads GAGVSQSPRYKVAKRGQDVALRCDPISGHVSLFWYQQALGQGPEFLTYFQNEAQLDKSGLPSDRFFAERPEGSVSTLKIQRTQQEDSAVYLCASSWGGTSNQPQHFGDGTRLSIL.